A single sample gave rise to the 23 T cell receptor beta chains below, sequenced in a study of blood T cells in healthy people across ages. PCR was performed a second time for about 7 to 11 cycles using a sample-barcoded 5' primer and a J-beta primer mix. TCRdb re-called the 5' RACE reads through MiXCR, storing one row per CDR3 protein. Here the sample spans about 540,000 distinct CDR3 sequences, about 24% being singletons. These data were also reused for a study on T cells of mothers and their children.

Material for sequencing was blood. These receptors all come from a boy aged 5-17 years in good health.

The sample holds a few counts of this clonotype. V and J are TRBV11-2 and TRBJ2-5, with D possibly being TRBD2 (5 bases). Trimming pared 1 base from V and 3 bases from J, leaving 9 bases between. Per germline, CDR1 SGHAT and CDR2 FQNNGV. The length of the CDR3 is 14 residues. The CDR3 loop is CASSLAGIEETQYF. The CDR3 region has the DNA TGTGCCAGCAGCTTAGCGGGGATCGAAGAGACCCAGTACTTC.

This clonotype occurred a few times. The V call is TRBV7-9, the J call TRBJ2-1; TRBD1 matches at 9 bases. Losses at the gene ends were 5 bases for V and 5 bases for J; bases not matched to a gene: 4. Germline V gene sequence: CDR1 SEHNR, CDR2 FQNEAQ (reference sequence). This CDR3 region has 14 residues. The CDR3 reads CASSPWTGDNEQFF. In DNA, the CDR3 is TGTGCCAGCAGCCCCTGGACAGGGGACAATGAGCAGTTCTTC.

The chain carries TRBV15 and TRBJ2-5; 8 bases align to TRBD2. The V gene's germline CDR1 is LNHNV and CDR2 YYDKDF (reference sequence). After removal of 0 bases from V and 5 bases from J, the junction contained 5 bases not matched to a gene. This CDR3 is 15 amino acids long. As DNA, the CDR3 is TGTGCCACCAGCAGAGATCGGGAGGGTTGGGAGACCCAGTACTTC. Protein product: CATSRDREGWETQYF.

The table lists this clonotype with a few counts. The V call is TRBV6-2 or TRBV6-3, the J call TRBJ2-5; the match to TRBD2 covers 11 bases. V trimming: 2 bases; J trimming: 1 base; junction bases outside the gene matches: 6. Germline V lookup: CDR1 MNHEY, CDR2 SVGEGT. This CDR3 is 17 amino acids long. This chain's CDR3 is CASSYPGTSGAQETQYF. In DNA form, the CDR3 reads TGTGCCAGCAGTTACCCAGGGACTAGCGGAGCCCAAGAGACCCAGTACTTC.

The V and J genes are TRBV7-2 and TRBJ2-1; the D gene is possibly TRBD2 (6 bases). V was cut by 3 bases and J by 3 bases, with 12 bases left in between. The CDR3 is made up of 15 amino acids. Germline V lookup: CDR1 SGHTA, CDR2 FQGNSA. The CDR3 coding sequence is TGTGCCAGCAGCTTTTCGGGACTCCTCTACAATGAGCAGTTCTTC. It encodes CASSFSGLLYNEQFF.

This clonotype occurred a few times. The chain is built from TRBV7-2 and TRBJ2-7, with a tentative D call TRBD1 (5 bases). CDR3 size: 17 residues. CDR1 is SGHTA and CDR2 is FQGNSA in the germline V gene. The V end lost 5 bases, the J end lost 3 bases, and 23 bases lay between the germline ends. CDR3 sequence reads: CASSTTFSAGSLYEQYF. CDR3 DNA sequence: TGTGCCAGCAGCACCACGTTTTCGGCAGGGTCCCTCTACGAGCAGTACTTC.

The rearrangement joins TRBV7-9 to TRBJ2-5; 8 nucleotides match TRBD1. The CDR3 contains 16 residues. V was clipped by 1 base and J by 4 bases; unmatched bases: 8. CDR1 and CDR2 (germline): SEHNR, FQNEAQ (reference sequence). CDR3 nucleotide sequence: TGTGCCAGCAGCTTAGGAAAAGACAGGGGTGGAGAGACCCAGTACTTC. It translates to CASSLGKDRGGETQYF.

With respect to this clonotype: At one boundary the junction diverges from the germline segment, which might be a read error. The genes are TRBV20-1 and TRBJ1-5; TRBD1 might be the D (6 bases). The germline gives CDR1 DFQATT, CDR2 SNEGSKA (reference sequence). The CDR3 is made up of 16 amino acids. CDR3 bases: TGCAGTGCTAGAGATCTCGCAGGCAGGGGTAATCCGCCCCAGCATTTT. Protein sequence: CSARDLAGRGNPPQHF.

This clonotype occurred a few times. This chain connects TRBV7-8 to TRBJ2-7; D may be TRBD1 or TRBD2 (5 bases each). The germline CDR1 and CDR2 sequences are SGHVS and FQNEAQ. The CDR3 is made up of 17 amino acids. The V end was cut by 0 bases, the J end by 3 bases, with 18 bases between. DNA for the CDR3: TGTGCCAGCAGCTTAGCCGCGGAACCGGGACCCCACTACGAGCAGTACTTC. It specifies CASSLAAEPGPHYEQYF.

The chain combines TRBV27 with TRBJ2-5, with D perhaps TRBD2 (5 bases). With 7 bases removed from V and 5 bases from J, the gap between germline ends came to 17 bases. The germline V gene has CDR1 MNHEY and CDR2 SMNVEV (reference sequence). The CDR3 has 14 residues. The CDR3 sequence: CASKPAVGQETQYF. DNA of the CDR3: TGTGCCAGCAAACCAGCGGTCGGGCAGGAGACCCAGTACTTC.

This clonotype has a handful of counts. The rearrangement uses TRBV5-5 and TRBJ2-1; the D call may be TRBD1 or TRBD2 (5 bases each). Germline CDR1 reads SGHKS; CDR2 reads YYEKEE (reference sequence). V was cut by 4 bases and J by 9 bases, with 17 bases left in between. The length of the CDR3 is 14 residues. CDR3 loop: CASSPGTVRGEQFF. The CDR3 DNA sequence: TGTGCCAGCAGCCCTGGGACCGTACGCGGTGAGCAGTTCTTC.

This clonotype was observed a few times. V is TRBV6-2 or TRBV6-3 and J is TRBJ2-2, with D perhaps TRBD2 (6 bases). V was clipped by 5 bases and J by 9 bases, with 19 bases between them. This CDR3 is 15 amino acids long. CDR1 and CDR2 from the germline V gene are MNHEY and SVGEGT. The CDR3 DNA sequence: TGTGCCAGCAGTCAGAACCAGGAGGGGACCAGGGAGCTGTTTTTT. Encoded protein: CASSQNQEGTRELFF.

The chain joins TRBV28 to TRBJ2-7; D may be TRBD1 (6 bases). Trimming took off 5 bases at V and 2 bases at J, with 10 bases between the two ends. The CDR3 consists of 13 residues. Looked up from germline, CDR1 is MDHEN and CDR2 is SYDVKM. CDR3: CASSKGTPYEQYF. CDR3 coding DNA: TGTGCCAGCAGTAAAGGGACACCCTACGAGCAGTACTTC.

This clonotype was recorded a few times. The junction shows a germline mismatch at one end, possibly a read error. The chain recombines TRBV20-1 with TRBJ2-7; 9 nucleotides match TRBD1. Germline V gene lookup returns CDR1 DFQATT and CDR2 SNEGSKA (reference sequence). The CDR3 totals 13 residues. CDR3 nucleotides: TGCAGTGCTAGAGGGGACAGGGATTACGTGCAGTACTTC. This translates into CSARGDRDYVQYF.

This clonotype turned up a few times. The J gene is TRBJ2-5, the V gene TRBV9; weak D call: TRBD1 (6 bases). V lost 5 bases, J lost 10 bases, and 24 bases lay in between. CDR1 is SGDLS, CDR2 YYNGEE, per germline. The CDR3 runs 15 residues. This chain's CDR3 is CASRETQGGEEHQYF. DNA for the CDR3: TGTGCCAGCAGGGAAACACAGGGTGGAGAGGAGCACCAGTACTTC.

Concerning this clonotype itself: At one end the junction does not follow the germline gene, possibly because of a read error. CDR3 sequence: CASSLTGGGSEAFF. The CDR3 coding sequence is TGTGCCAGCAGCCTAACGGGGGGGGGTTCTGAAGCTTTCTTT. The chain carries TRBV7-3 and TRBJ1-1; D possibly corresponds to TRBD1 (5 bases). The CDR3 runs 14 residues. The germline gives CDR1 SGHTA, CDR2 FQGTGA.

The chain's CDR3 is CSASRESLIKETQYF. The DNA of the CDR3 is TGCAGTGCTAGTAGGGAGAGTCTAATAAAAGAGACCCAGTACTTC. The rearrangement uses TRBV20-1 and TRBJ2-5, with a tentative D call TRBD2 (5 bases). The germline V and J ends were trimmed by 3 bases and 3 bases, with 17 bases remaining between them. The CDR3 is made up of 15 amino acids. From germline, CDR1 is DFQATT and CDR2 SNEGSKA (reference sequence).

This clonotype was detected only a few times. The chain links TRBV4-3 to TRBJ1-1; D gene uncertain. The CDR3 is made up of 11 amino acids. Germline V gives CDR1 LGHNA, CDR2 YSLEER. V lost 1 base and J 6 bases, leaving 3 bases between the germline ends. The CDR3 protein is CASSQGSEAFF. The CDR3 DNA is TGCGCCAGCAGCCAAGGGTCTGAAGCTTTCTTT.

The rearrangement links TRBV29-1 to TRBJ1-1; D unclear. Germline CDR1 reads SQVTM; CDR2 reads ANQGSEA. Trimming cost V 4 bases and J 1 base, with 7 bases left between them. The CDR3 contains 12 residues. The CDR3 bases are TGCAGCGTTGTTGAGGGGAACACTGAAGCTTTCTTT. This codes for CSVVEGNTEAFF.

The rearrangement uses TRBV6-8 and TRBJ2-5, with no clear D. CDR1 is MNHGY, CDR2 SAAAGT, per germline. V was shortened by 0 bases and J by 2 bases, with 7 bases between the two germline ends. This CDR3 region has 14 residues. Here the CDR3 reads CASSYSRLQETQYF. CDR3 DNA sequence: TGTGCCAGCAGTTACTCGAGACTTCAAGAGACCCAGTACTTC.

Turning to this clonotype: The junction departs from the called germline gene at one end, perhaps through a read error. The rearrangement links TRBV5-5 to TRBJ1-4; possible D gene TRBD1, 5 bases. The germline CDR1 and CDR2 sequences are SGHKS and YYEKEE (reference sequence). CDR3 size: 16 residues. Here the CDR3 DNA reads TGTGCCAGCAGCTTGGTCACAGGCCCCTATAATGAAAAACTGGTTTTT. Encoded protein: CASSLVTGPYNEKLVF.

Only one count was recorded for this clonotype. The V gene is TRBV6-2 or TRBV6-3, the J gene TRBJ1-1; maybe TRBD1 (5 bases). This CDR3 spans 13 amino acids. Germline CDR1 is MNHEY and CDR2 is SVGEGT. Trimming left V 6 bases short and J 5 bases short, with 13 bases between. This CDR3 reads CASSPFGGTEAFF. Here the CDR3 DNA reads TGTGCCAGCAGCCCGTTTGGGGGGACTGAAGCTTTCTTT.

This clonotype was detected many times. The rearrangement links TRBV11-1 to TRBJ2-5, with TRBD1 as a possible D gene (6 bases). Germline V gene data show CDR1 as SGHAT and CDR2 as FQDESV (reference sequence). CDR3 length equals 15 residues. V dropped 0 bases and J dropped 2 bases, with 10 bases sitting between them. The CDR3 DNA sequence: TGTGCCAGCAGCTTAGCTTCGACAGGTCAAGAGACCCAGTACTTC. Amino acid sequence: CASSLASTGQETQYF.